The 14 T cell receptor beta chains given below trace back to one sample, sequenced in a study of T cell changes during pregnancy in multiple sclerosis. Profiled with immunoSEQ multiplex PCR; TCRdb holds only in-frame clones, not every one. The sample has tens of thousands of clones, about 92% seen once. This material consisted of peripheral blood, taken in the third trimester of pregnancy. These receptors were collected from a female donor in good health, enrolled as a control in a pregnancy study.

The rearrangement uses TRBV4-1 and TRBJ2-2; D remains unclear. Germline assignment: CDR1 MGHRA and CDR2 YSYEKL. The CDR3 is 14 amino acids. The V and J ends lost 0 bases and 2 bases respectively, with 4 bases between them. The CDR3 nucleotides are TGCGCCAGCAGCCAAGATCCAAACACCGGGGAGCTGTTTTTT. Encoded protein: CASSQDPNTGELFF.

This clone was seen more than once but under ten times. The rearrangement links TRBV6-1 to TRBJ2-7, with D possibly being TRBD2 (6 bases). This CDR3 spans 15 amino acids. Per germline, CDR1 MNHNS and CDR2 SASEGT. The V and J ends lost 5 bases and 5 bases respectively, with 19 bases between them. CDR3 DNA: TGTGCCAGCAGTCTTTCCGGGACTGGGCCCGACGAGCAGTACTTC. Translating gives CASSLSGTGPDEQYF.

The V gene is TRBV2, the J gene TRBJ1-5; 8 bases map to TRBD1. Trimming took 6 bases from V and 2 from J; bases not matched to a gene: 9. The CDR3 contains 16 residues. Germline CDR1 and CDR2: SNHLY and FYNNEI. CDR3 loop: CASRPQGASGNQPQHF. In nucleotides, the CDR3 is TGTGCCAGCAGACCTCAGGGGGCGTCGGGCAATCAGCCCCAGCATTTT.

V usage is TRBV19 and J usage is TRBJ1-5; TRBD1 aligns across 8 bases. With V trimmed by 3 bases and J by 11 bases, 12 bases remained unmatched. Germline CDR1 and CDR2: LNHDA and SQIVND (reference sequence). This CDR3 is built from 15 residues. CDR3 nucleotides: TGTGCCAGTAGTATCCGACAGGGGCCGCCTCTAGCCCAGCATTTT. Translated: CASSIRQGPPLAQHF.

This chain uses TRBV5-1 with TRBJ1-4; 7 nucleotides match TRBD1. The V and J ends lost 4 bases and 6 bases, in that order; junction bases with no gene match: 9. Germline CDR1 reads SGHRS; CDR2 reads YFSETQ. The CDR3 covers 15 residues. The CDR3 loop is CASSRKGGRDEKLFF. In DNA form, the CDR3 reads TGCGCCAGCAGCAGGAAAGGGGGCAGGGATGAAAAACTGTTTTTT.

The V gene is TRBV13, the J gene TRBJ2-5; 9 bases agree with TRBD1. V shed 4 bases and J 5 bases; nucleotides not matched to a gene: 5. This CDR3 has 14 amino acids. The germline CDR1 and CDR2 sequences are PRHDT and FYEKMQ (reference sequence). CDR3 nucleotide sequence: TGTGCCAGCAGCTCCGGGACAGGGCGCGAGACCCAGTACTTC. This translates into CASSSGTGRETQYF.

This chain links TRBV9 with TRBJ1-1; D unclear. Germline lookup yields CDR1 SGDLS and CDR2 YYNGEE. The CDR3 sequence is 15 residues long. V lost 4 bases, J lost 4 bases, and 17 bases lay in between. The CDR3 region has the DNA TGTGCCAGCAGCCCTCGCCGGGGATTAGGCACTGAAGCTTTCTTT. Translated: CASSPRRGLGTEAFF.

The V and J genes are TRBV6-1 and TRBJ2-6; no clear D. V lost 4 bases to trimming and J lost 0 bases, with 7 bases between them. Germline values: CDR1 MNHNS, CDR2 SASEGT. This CDR3 is built from 15 residues. The CDR3 is CASSASSSGANVLTF. CDR3 nucleotide sequence: TGTGCCAGCAGTGCCAGTTCCTCTGGGGCCAACGTCCTGACTTTC.

The rearrangement uses TRBV7-9 and TRBJ2-3; 11 positions match TRBD2. The CDR3 length is 16 residues. The ends lost 6 bases at V and 3 bases at J; junction bases unmatched: 8. CDR1 is SEHNR and CDR2 is FQNEAQ in the germline V gene (reference sequence). The CDR3 bases are TGTGCCAGCAGTTATCTGGTAGCGGGAGGGACAGATACGCAGTATTTT. As protein: CASSYLVAGGTDTQYF. The complete variable domain, with remaining parts taken from reference TRBV7-9 and TRBJ2-3, reads DTGVSQNPRHKITKRGQNVTFRCDPISEHNRLYWYRQTLGQGPEFLTYFQNEAQLEKSRLLSDRFSAERPKGSFSTLEIQRTEQGDSAMYLCASSYLVAGGTDTQYFGPGTRLTVL.

V is TRBV29-1 and J is TRBJ2-7, with a weak D call TRBD1 (7 bases). The CDR3 extends over 13 amino acids. Germline V gene sequence: CDR1 SQVTM, CDR2 ANQGSEA. Trimming removed 4 bases from V and 2 bases from J, with 12 bases in between. CDR3 sequence reads: CSVGPGGTYEQYF. CDR3 DNA sequence: TGCAGCGTTGGTCCAGGGGGGACCTACGAGCAGTACTTC.

The V and J genes are TRBV28 and TRBJ2-1, with 7 bases lining up with TRBD2. The CDR3 runs to 12 residues. J gave up 8 bases and V 5 bases, and 3 bases lay outside the gene matches. Germline loops: CDR1 MDHEN, CDR2 SYDVKM. The CDR3 coding sequence is TGTGCCAGCAGTCCCCGGGGGGATGAGCAGTTCTTC. This encodes CASSPRGDEQFF.

The chain joins TRBV6-4 to TRBJ2-3; 14 positions agree with TRBD2. The CDR3 contains 16 residues. V trimming: 3 bases; J trimming: 2 bases; junction bases outside the gene matches: 1. Germline assignment: CDR1 MRHNA and CDR2 SNTAGT. CDR3: CASSEGLAGATDTQYF. CDR3 nucleotides: TGTGCCAGCAGTGAGGGACTAGCGGGGGCCACAGATACGCAGTATTTT.

This chain joins TRBV6-5 and TRBJ1-3, with D unclear. Germline CDR1 is MNHEY and CDR2 is SVGAGI. This CDR3 is 15 amino acids long. Between the trimmed V and J ends, which lost 2 bases and 3 bases, there was a span of 11 bases. Here the CDR3 DNA reads TGTGCCAGCAGTTACGCTGGGCCCGTTGGAAACACCATATATTTT. Its translation: CASSYAGPVGNTIYF.

The rearrangement links TRBV10-1 to TRBJ2-1; 7 nucleotides match TRBD2. CDR1 and CDR2 (germline): WNHNN, SYGVQD (reference sequence). The J segment lost 10 bases and the V segment lost 0 bases, leaving 6 bases of the junction unmatched. The CDR3 has 14 amino acids. This CDR3 is CASSESPTAGEQFF. As DNA, the CDR3 is TGCGCCAGCAGTGAGTCCCCTACAGCGGGAGAGCAGTTCTTC.